This T cell receptor beta chain was sequenced for a study of blood T cell repertoires in COVID-19. Some clones are missing from TCRdb's copy, which holds only in-frame ones; the method was immunoSEQ multiplex PCR. The table lists around 170,000 clones, under 85% of them singletons, with around 6.1% in the top ten. The CDR3 has 14 residues. Germline assignment: CDR1 MNHEY and CDR2 SVGAGI. The trim removed 8 bases at V and 0 bases at J, leaving 3 bases unmatched. This TCR was recovered from a woman aged 35 to 49 with acute or convalescent COVID-19. The chain joins TRBV6-5 to TRBJ2-2, with 7 nucleotides matching TRBD1. Sequenced sample: peripheral blood. The CDR3 DNA sequence: TGTGCCAGCTACGACAGGGCGAACACCGGGGAGCTGTTTTTT. Amino acids: CASYDRANTGELFF.